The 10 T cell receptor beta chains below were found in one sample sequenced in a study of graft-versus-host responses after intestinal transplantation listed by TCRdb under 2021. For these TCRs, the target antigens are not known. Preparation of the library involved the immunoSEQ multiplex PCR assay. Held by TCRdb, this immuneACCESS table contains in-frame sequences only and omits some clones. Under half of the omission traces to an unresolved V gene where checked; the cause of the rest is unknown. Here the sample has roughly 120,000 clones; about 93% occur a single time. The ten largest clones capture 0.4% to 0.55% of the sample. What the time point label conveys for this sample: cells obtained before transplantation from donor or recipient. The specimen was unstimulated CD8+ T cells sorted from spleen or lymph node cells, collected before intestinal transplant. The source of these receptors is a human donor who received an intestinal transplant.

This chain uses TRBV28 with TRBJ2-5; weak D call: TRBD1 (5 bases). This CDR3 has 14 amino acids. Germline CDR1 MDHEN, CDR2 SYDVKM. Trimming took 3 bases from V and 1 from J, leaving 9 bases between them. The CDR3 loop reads CASSFRQSQETQYF. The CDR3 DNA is TGTGCCAGCAGTTTCCGACAGAGCCAAGAGACCCAGTACTTC.

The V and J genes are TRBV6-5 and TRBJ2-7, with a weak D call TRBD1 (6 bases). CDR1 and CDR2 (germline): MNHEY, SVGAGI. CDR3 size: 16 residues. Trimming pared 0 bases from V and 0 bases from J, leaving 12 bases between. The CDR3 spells CASSYSWDTSSYEQYF. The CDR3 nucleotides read TGTGCCAGCAGTTACTCGTGGGACACGAGCTCCTACGAGCAGTACTTC.

CDR3 region: CASTWSSGTGNEQFF. The CDR3 DNA reads TGTGCCAGTACCTGGTCGTCCGGGACGGGAAATGAGCAGTTCTTC. V and J are TRBV19 and TRBJ2-1; the D gene could be TRBD1 or TRBD2 (5 bases each). There are 15 residues in the CDR3. Trimming removed 7 bases from V and 7 bases from J, with 20 bases in between. Germline V CDR1 and CDR2: LNHDA, SQIVND (reference sequence).

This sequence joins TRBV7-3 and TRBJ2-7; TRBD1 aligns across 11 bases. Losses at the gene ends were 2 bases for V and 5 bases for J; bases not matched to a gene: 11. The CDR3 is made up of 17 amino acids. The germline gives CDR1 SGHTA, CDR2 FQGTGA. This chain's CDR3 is CASSLGLPGTGGDEQYF. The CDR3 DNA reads TGTGCCAGCAGCTTAGGGCTACCCGGGACAGGGGGAGACGAGCAGTACTTC.

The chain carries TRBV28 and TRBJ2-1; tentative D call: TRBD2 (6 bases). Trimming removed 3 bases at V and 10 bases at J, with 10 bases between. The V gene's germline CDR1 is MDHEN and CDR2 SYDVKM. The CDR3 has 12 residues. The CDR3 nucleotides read TGTGCCAGCAGTTTTGCGGGGCGGGAGCAGTTCTTC. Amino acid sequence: CASSFAGREQFF.

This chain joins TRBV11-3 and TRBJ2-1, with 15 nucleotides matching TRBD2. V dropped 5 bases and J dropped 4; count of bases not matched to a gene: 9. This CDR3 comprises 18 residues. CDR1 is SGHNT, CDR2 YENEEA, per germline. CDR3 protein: CASSPRPGLAGGYNEQFF. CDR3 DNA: TGTGCCAGCAGCCCCCGGCCGGGACTAGCGGGAGGATACAATGAGCAGTTCTTC.

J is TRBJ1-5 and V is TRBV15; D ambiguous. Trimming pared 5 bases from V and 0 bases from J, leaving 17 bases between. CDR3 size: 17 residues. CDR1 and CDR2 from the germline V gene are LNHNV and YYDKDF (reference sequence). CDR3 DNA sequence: TGTGCCACCAGCGAAGAGGTGGCATCTTATAGCAATCAGCCCCAGCATTTT. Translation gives CATSEEVASYSNQPQHF.

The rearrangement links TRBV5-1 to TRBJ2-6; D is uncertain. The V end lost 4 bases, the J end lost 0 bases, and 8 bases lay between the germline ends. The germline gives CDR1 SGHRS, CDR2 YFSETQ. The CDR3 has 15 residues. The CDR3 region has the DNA TGCGCCAGCAGCGGACGGAACTCTGGGGCCAACGTCCTGACTTTC. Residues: CASSGRNSGANVLTF.

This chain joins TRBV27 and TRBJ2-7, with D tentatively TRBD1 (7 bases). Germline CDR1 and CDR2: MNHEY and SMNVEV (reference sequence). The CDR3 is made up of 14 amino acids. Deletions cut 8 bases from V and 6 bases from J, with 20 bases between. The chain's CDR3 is CASGGGTLSGEQYF. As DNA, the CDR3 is TGTGCCAGCGGAGGGGGCACCCTTTCAGGCGAGCAGTACTTC.

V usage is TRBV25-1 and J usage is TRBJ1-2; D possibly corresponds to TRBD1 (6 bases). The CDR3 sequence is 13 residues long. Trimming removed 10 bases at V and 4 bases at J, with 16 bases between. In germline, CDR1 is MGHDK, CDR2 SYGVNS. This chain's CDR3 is CATMDSPSYGYTF. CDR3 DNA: TGTGCCACCATGGACAGTCCCAGCTATGGCTACACCTTC.